Listed below are T cell receptor beta chains from one sample, sequenced in a study of T cells after posttransplantation cyclophosphamide. This table comes from immunoSEQ multiplex PCR, and its TCRdb copy is limited to in-frame clones, with some not included. The sample has about 47,000 clones, roughly 93% seen once. Sequences were obtained from PBMCs. The receptors shown here come from a woman aged 50 to 60 in good health and a related stem cell transplant donor. The CDR3 runs from the conserved cysteine through the conserved F or W. Each record gives: V gene, CDR3 length, J gene, clone size, D gene, CDR3 protein, CDR3 DNA. D genes are given only for firm matches. Where a row states a size, it is once, few, many or the class of an expanded clone; other rows omit it.

>TRBV6-5|16|TRBJ1-6|once|-
CASSSGQGTYNSPLHF
TGTGCCAGCAGTTCGGGGCAGGGGACCTATAATTCACCCCTCCACTTT
>TRBV5-1|14|TRBJ2-7|-|-
CASSFPGNRYEQYF
TGCGCCAGCAGTTTTCCGGGAAATAGGTACGAGCAGTACTTC
>TRBV9|16|TRBJ2-3|-|TRBD1
CASSPGDRGPADTQYF
TGTGCCAGCAGCCCGGGGGACAGGGGGCCGGCAGATACGCAGTATTTT
>TRBV4-2|16|TRBJ2-1|once|TRBD1
CASSQGQGEPYNEQFF
TGTGCCAGCAGCCAGGGGCAGGGGGAACCCTACAATGAGCAGTTCTTC
>TRBV5-4|16|TRBJ2-7|-|TRBD1
CASSLGGGQGVYEQYF
TGTGCCAGCAGCTTGGGGGGAGGACAGGGAGTCTACGAGCAGTACTTC
>TRBV5-8|13|TRBJ2-1|-|-
CASSLQGLVKEFF
TGTGCCAGCAGCTTGCAGGGGCTCGTAAAGGAGTTCTTC
>TRBV7-9|15|TRBJ2-1|medium-sized|TRBD2
CASSSAGGPGNEQFF
TGTGCCAGCAGCTCAGCGGGAGGCCCAGGCAATGAGCAGTTCTTC
>TRBV6-1|14|TRBJ2-7|-|-
CASSEGGWADEQYF
TGTGCCAGCAGTGAAGGAGGGTGGGCAGACGAGCAGTACTTC
>TRBV7-7|15|TRBJ2-1|-|-
CASSLEGGPYNEQFF
TGTGCTAGCAGCTTAGAAGGAGGTCCCTACAATGAGCAGTTCTTC
>TRBV5-1|16|TRBJ2-1|-|TRBD2
CASSSTTSGRVYEQFF
TGCGCCAGCAGCTCAACAACTAGCGGGAGGGTCTATGAGCAGTTCTTC
>TRBV5-1|14|TRBJ2-7|-|TRBD1
CASSHGQGGHEQYF
TGCGCCAGCAGCCATGGACAGGGGGGCCACGAGCAGTACTTC
>TRBV7-2|15|TRBJ2-5|-|-
CASSSRTGLQETQYF
TGTGCCAGCAGCTCCCGAACGGGACTGCAAGAGACCCAGTACTTC
>TRBV7-8|14|TRBJ1-4|once|-
CASSPRRINEKLFF
TGTGCCAGCAGCCCTAGGAGAATTAATGAAAAACTGTTTTTT
>TRBV11-2|13|TRBJ2-1|-|TRBD2
CASRVSGDNEQFF
TGTGCCAGCAGGGTTAGCGGGGACAATGAGCAGTTCTTC
>TRBV7-3|16|TRBJ1-2|once|-
CASSSLSQGANYGYTF
TGTGCCAGCAGCTCCCTTTCCCAAGGGGCAAACTATGGCTACACCTTC
>TRBV2|16|TRBJ2-3|-|TRBD2
CASSESSGTSVDTQYF
TGTGCCAGCAGTGAATCTTCCGGGACTAGCGTAGATACGCAGTATTTT
>TRBV5-4|16|TRBJ2-1|-|TRBD2
CASSLVAGGPGNEQFF
TGTGCCAGCAGCTTGGTAGCGGGGGGCCCGGGCAATGAGCAGTTCTTC
>TRBV2|15|TRBJ1-5|-|TRBD1
CASSRERGLDQPQHF
TGTGCCAGCAGCCGGGAGAGGGGGCTGGATCAGCCCCAGCATTTT
>TRBV28|14|TRBJ2-5|-|TRBD2
CASSLVPGGEAQYF
TGTGCCAGCAGTTTAGTTCCGGGAGGAGAGGCCCAGTACTTC
>TRBV19|16|TRBJ2-7|-|TRBD1
CASVPETGPHTYEQYF
TGTGCCAGTGTTCCGGAGACAGGGCCTCACACCTACGAGCAGTACTTC
>TRBV2|14|TRBJ1-2|-|-
CASSTQDSNYGYTF
TGTGCCAGCAGTACACAGGACAGTAACTATGGCTACACCTTC
>TRBV5-4|16|TRBJ1-5|-|-
CASSLTLGGSNQPQHF
TGTGCCAGCAGCTTGACCCTTGGGGGGAGCAATCAGCCCCAGCATTTT
>TRBV7-2|15|TRBJ2-1|-|TRBD2
CAKDTTSGDYNEQFF
TGTGCCAAGGACACGACTAGCGGGGACTACAATGAGCAGTTCTTC
>TRBV15|15|TRBJ2-1|-|TRBD1
CATSIDRGTYNEQFF
TGTGCCACCAGCATTGACAGGGGAACCTACAATGAGCAGTTCTTC
>TRBV19|16|TRBJ1-4|-|TRBD1
CASSVGQGALNEKLFF
TGTGCCAGTAGTGTGGGACAGGGGGCCTTAAATGAAAAACTGTTTTTT
>TRBV6-1|15|TRBJ1-1|-|TRBD1
CASSEVGTGDTEAFF
TGTGCCAGCAGTGAAGTGGGGACAGGAGACACTGAAGCTTTCTTT
>TRBV5-1|15|TRBJ2-2|-|TRBD1
CASSSQGAHTGELFF
TGCGCCAGCAGCTCGCAGGGGGCGCACACCGGGGAGCTGTTTTTT
>TRBV7-2|19|TRBJ2-1|-|TRBD2
CASSPVTSGTRSSNNEQFF
TGTGCCAGCAGCCCCGTTACTAGCGGGACCCGGTCTTCCAACAATGAGCAGTTCTTC
>TRBV14|17|TRBJ2-3|-|TRBD2
CASSLLRTSGSTDTQYF
TGTGCCAGCAGCCTCTTGAGGACTAGCGGTAGCACAGATACGCAGTATTTT
>TRBV27|17|TRBJ1-1|once|TRBD1
CASSFMDRGILNTEAFF
TGTGCCAGCAGTTTCATGGACAGGGGGATCCTGAACACTGAAGCTTTCTTT
>TRBV7-8|15|TRBJ2-6|-|-
CASSLEGTGANVLTF
TGTGCCAGCAGCTTAGAGGGGACTGGGGCCAACGTCCTGACTTTC
>TRBV6-5|15|TRBJ1-5|once|-
CASGLTGGFDQPQHF
TGTGCCAGCGGTTTAACTGGCGGGTTTGATCAGCCCCAGCATTTT
>TRBV6-1|15|TRBJ1-1|once|TRBD1
CASGGTGGLEDEAFF
TGTGCCAGCGGCGGGACAGGGGGCCTAGAGGATGAAGCTTTCTTT
>TRBV19|16|TRBJ2-1|-|-
CASSIDRRGAYNEQFF
TGTGCCAGTAGTATAGATCGCAGGGGAGCGTACAATGAGCAGTTCTTC
>TRBV18|14|TRBJ1-1|-|TRBD1
CASSPGQQNTEAFF
TGTGCCAGCTCACCGGGACAGCAGAACACTGAAGCTTTCTTT
>TRBV7-2|15|TRBJ2-5|-|-
CASSLAGDYQETQYF
TGTGCCAGCAGCTTAGCGGGGGACTACCAAGAGACCCAGTACTTC
>TRBV4-1|16|TRBJ2-1|-|TRBD2
CASSQPLSGRGDEQFF
TGCGCCAGCAGCCAGCCCCTTAGCGGGAGGGGGGATGAGCAGTTCTTC
>TRBV4-1|18|TRBJ2-7|-|TRBD2
CASSQESLAGGVSYEQYF
TGCGCCAGCAGCCAAGAATCCCTAGCGGGAGGGGTCTCCTACGAGCAGTACTTC
>TRBV19|14|TRBJ2-3|-|TRBD1
CASSSRTGADTQYF
TGTGCCAGTAGTTCTAGGACAGGGGCCGATACGCAGTATTTT
>TRBV7-8|15|TRBJ2-5|once|TRBD2
CASSLGGGARETQYF
TGTGCCAGCAGCTTAGGGGGGGGAGCACGGGAGACCCAGTACTTC